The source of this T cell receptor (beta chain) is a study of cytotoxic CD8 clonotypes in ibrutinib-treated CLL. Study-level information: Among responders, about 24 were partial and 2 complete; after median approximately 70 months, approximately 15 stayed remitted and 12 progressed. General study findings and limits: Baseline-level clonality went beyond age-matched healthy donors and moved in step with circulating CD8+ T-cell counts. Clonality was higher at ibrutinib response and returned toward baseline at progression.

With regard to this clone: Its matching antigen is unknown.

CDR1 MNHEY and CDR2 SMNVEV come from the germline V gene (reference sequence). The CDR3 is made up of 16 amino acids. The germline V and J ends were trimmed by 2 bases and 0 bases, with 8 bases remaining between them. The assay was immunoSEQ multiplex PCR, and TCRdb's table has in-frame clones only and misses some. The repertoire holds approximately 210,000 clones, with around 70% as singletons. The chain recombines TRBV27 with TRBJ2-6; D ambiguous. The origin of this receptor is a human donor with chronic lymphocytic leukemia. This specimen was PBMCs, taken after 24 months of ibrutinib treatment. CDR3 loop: CASSLRRHSGANVLTF. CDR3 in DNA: TGTGCCAGCAGTTTAAGACGGCACTCTGGGGCCAACGTCCTGACTTTC.